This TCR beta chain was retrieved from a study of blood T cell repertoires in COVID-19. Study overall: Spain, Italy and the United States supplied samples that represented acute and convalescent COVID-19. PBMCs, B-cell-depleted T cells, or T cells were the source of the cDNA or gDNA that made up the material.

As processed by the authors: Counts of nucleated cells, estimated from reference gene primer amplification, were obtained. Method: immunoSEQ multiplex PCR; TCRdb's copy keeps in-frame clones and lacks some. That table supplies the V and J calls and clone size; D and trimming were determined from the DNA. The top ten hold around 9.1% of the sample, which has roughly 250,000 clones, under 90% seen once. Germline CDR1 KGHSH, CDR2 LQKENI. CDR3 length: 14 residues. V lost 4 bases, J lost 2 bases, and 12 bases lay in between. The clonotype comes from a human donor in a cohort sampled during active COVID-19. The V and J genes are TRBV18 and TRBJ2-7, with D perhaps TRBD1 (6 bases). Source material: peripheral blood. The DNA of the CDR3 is TGTGCCAGCTCACAGGCCGGGACACCCTACGAGCAGTACTTC. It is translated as CASSQAGTPYEQYF.